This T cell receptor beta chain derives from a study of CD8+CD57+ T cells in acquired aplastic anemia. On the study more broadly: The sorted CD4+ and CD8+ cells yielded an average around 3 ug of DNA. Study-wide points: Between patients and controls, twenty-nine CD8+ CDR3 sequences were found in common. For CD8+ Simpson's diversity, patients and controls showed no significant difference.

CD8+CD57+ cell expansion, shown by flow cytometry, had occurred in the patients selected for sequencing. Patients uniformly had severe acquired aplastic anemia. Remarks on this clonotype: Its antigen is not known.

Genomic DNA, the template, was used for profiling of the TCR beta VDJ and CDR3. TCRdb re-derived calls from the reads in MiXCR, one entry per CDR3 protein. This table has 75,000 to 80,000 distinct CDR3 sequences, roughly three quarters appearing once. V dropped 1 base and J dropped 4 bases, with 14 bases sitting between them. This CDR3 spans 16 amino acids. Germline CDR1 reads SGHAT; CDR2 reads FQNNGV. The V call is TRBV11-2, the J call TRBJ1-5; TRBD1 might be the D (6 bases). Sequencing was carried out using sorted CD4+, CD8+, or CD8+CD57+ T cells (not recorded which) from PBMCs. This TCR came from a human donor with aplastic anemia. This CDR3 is CASSLGGDTRNQPQHF. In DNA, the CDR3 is TGTGCCAGCAGCTTAGGAGGGGACACGCGAAATCAGCCCCAGCATTTT.